Each of the 2 T cell receptor beta chains below was sequenced from the same sample in a study of cytomegalovirus exposure and HLA in healthy donors. This PCR relied on a set of 60 Vbeta primers and 13 Jbeta primers. Using immunoSEQ multiplex PCR, the repertoire was profiled, and TCRdb retains in-frame clones only, with some absent. The sample lists about 140,000 clones, around 79% occurring once. The sample comprised PBMCs. These TCRs come from a male donor in good health and CMV-seronegative.

The chain carries TRBV4-2 and TRBJ2-3; 10 nucleotides agree with TRBD2. The CDR3 spans 14 residues. The junction had 10 bases not matched to a gene; V was cut back by 10 bases and J by 6 bases. The germline CDR1 and CDR2 sequences are LGHNA and YNFKEQ. CDR3 sequence (DNA): TGTGCCACCGGGGGGCTAGCGGGGGCGGATACGCAGTATTTT. This sequence encodes CATGGLAGADTQYF.

The chain carries TRBV6-5 and TRBJ1-2, with 8 positions matching TRBD1. V trimming: 8 bases; J trimming: 5 bases; junction bases outside the gene matches: 10. CDR1 MNHEY and CDR2 SVGAGI come from the germline V gene. The CDR3 runs 14 residues. CDR3 bases: TGTGCCAGCGGTAAAGGACAGGGAGCTTATGGCTACACCTTC. Translation: CASGKGQGAYGYTF.